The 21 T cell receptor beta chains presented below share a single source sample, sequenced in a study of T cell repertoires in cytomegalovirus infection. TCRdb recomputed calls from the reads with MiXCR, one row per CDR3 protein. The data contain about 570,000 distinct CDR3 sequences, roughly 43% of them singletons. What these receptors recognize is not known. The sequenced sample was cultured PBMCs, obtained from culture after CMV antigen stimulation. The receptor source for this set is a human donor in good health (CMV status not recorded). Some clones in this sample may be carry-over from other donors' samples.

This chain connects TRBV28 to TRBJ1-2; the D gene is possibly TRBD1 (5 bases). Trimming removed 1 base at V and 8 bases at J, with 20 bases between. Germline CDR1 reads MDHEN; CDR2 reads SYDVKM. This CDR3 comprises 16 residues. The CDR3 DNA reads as TGTGCCAGCAGTTTATTGGGGCGGAACACCATGTGGGGCTACACCTTC. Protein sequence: CASSLLGRNTMWGYTF.

The CDR3 nucleotides are TGTGCCAGCAGTTACACGGGGTATGAGCAGTTCTTC. Protein product: CASSYTGYEQFF. The chain uses TRBV6-8 and TRBJ2-1, with D possibly being TRBD2 (5 bases). Germline-derived CDR1 and CDR2 are MNHGY and SAAAGT. The length of the CDR3 is 12 residues. Trimming removed 2 bases at V and 8 bases at J, with 7 bases between.

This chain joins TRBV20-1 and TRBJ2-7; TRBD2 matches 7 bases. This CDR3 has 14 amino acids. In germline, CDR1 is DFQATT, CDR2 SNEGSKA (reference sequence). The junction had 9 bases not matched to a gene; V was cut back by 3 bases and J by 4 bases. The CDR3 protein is CSASSASGAYEQYF. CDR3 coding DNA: TGCAGTGCTAGTTCGGCTAGCGGAGCTTACGAGCAGTACTTC.

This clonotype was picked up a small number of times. CDR3 nucleotides: TGTGCCAGCAGCTACCAGGGATCAGGGGAGACCCAGTACTTC. Protein product: CASSYQGSGETQYF. The chain joins TRBV7-2 to TRBJ2-5; D possibly corresponds to TRBD1 (5 bases). Germline-derived CDR1 and CDR2 are SGHTA and FQGNSA. The germline V and J ends were trimmed by 4 bases and 5 bases, with 14 bases remaining between them. This CDR3 has 14 residues. Looking up the rest from reference TRBV7-2 and TRBJ2-5 gives the full variable domain: GAGVSQSPSNKVTEKGKDVELRCDPISGHTALYWYRQSLGQGLEFLIYFQGNSAPDKSGLPSDRFSAERTGGSVSTLTIQRTQQEDSAVYLCASSYQGSGETQYFGPGTRLLVL.

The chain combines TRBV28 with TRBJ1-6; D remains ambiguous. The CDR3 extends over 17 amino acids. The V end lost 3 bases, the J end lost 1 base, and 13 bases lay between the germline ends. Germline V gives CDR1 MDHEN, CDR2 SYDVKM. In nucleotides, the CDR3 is TGTGCCAGCAGTTTTGGCGCCCTTATGTCCTATAATTCACCCCTCCACTTT. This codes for CASSFGALMSYNSPLHF.

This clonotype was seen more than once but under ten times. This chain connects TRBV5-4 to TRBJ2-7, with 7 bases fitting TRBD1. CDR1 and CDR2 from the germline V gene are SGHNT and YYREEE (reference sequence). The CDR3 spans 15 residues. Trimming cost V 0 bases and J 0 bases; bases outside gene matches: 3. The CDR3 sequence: CASSLAGQSSYEQYF. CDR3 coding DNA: TGTGCCAGCAGCTTGGCGGGACAGAGCTCCTACGAGCAGTACTTC.

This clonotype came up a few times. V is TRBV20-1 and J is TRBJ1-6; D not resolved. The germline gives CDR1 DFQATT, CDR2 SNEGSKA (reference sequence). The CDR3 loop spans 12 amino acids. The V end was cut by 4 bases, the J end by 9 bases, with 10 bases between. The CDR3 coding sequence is TGCAGTGCTACCAGACAAGCTTCACCCCTCCACTTT. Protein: CSATRQASPLHF.

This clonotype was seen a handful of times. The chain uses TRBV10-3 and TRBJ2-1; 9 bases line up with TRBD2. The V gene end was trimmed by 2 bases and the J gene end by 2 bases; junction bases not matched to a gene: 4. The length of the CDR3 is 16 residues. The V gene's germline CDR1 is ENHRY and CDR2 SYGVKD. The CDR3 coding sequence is TGTGCCATCAGTGAGCTAGCGGGATCAACCTACAATGAGCAGTTCTTC. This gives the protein CAISELAGSTYNEQFF.

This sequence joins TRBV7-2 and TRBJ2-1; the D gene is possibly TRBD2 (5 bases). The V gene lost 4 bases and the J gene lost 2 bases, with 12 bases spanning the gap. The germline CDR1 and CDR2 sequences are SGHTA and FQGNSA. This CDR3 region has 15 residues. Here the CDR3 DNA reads TGTGCCAGCAGCTCCATGCGCGGGCCCTACAATGAGCAGTTCTTC. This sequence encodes CASSSMRGPYNEQFF.

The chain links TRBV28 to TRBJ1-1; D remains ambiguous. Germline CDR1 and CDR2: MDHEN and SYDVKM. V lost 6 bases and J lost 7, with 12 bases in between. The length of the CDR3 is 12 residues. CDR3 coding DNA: TGTGCCAGCAGCGCCCAAATCCTTGAAGCTTTCTTT. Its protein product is CASSAQILEAFF.

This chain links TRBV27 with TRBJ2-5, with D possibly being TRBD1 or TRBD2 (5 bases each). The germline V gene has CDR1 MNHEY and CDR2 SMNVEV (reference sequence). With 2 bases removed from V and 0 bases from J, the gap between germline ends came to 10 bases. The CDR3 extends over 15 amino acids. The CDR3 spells CASSLGGRNQETQYF. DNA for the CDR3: TGTGCCAGCAGTTTAGGGGGTAGGAACCAAGAGACCCAGTACTTC.

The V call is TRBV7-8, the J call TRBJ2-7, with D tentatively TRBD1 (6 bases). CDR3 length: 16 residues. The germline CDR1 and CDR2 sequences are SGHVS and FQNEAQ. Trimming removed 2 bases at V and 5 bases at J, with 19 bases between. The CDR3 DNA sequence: TGTGCCAGCAGCTTAACCCCCGCAGGGGCTTTAAACGAGCAGTACTTC. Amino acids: CASSLTPAGALNEQYF.

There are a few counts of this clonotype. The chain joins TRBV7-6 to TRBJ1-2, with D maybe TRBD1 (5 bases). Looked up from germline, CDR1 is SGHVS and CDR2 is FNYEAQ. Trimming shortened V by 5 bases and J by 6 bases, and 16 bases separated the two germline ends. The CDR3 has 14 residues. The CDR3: CASSPRLGQDGYTF. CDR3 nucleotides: TGTGCCAGCAGCCCCAGGTTGGGGCAGGATGGCTACACCTTC.

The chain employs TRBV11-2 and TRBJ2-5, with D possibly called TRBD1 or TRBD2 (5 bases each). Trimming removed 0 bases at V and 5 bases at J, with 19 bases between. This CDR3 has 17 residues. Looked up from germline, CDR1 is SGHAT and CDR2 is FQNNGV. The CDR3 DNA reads TGTGCCAGCAGCTTAGATTCCTACTCAGGGCAGCGGGAGACCCAGTACTTC. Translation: CASSLDSYSGQRETQYF.

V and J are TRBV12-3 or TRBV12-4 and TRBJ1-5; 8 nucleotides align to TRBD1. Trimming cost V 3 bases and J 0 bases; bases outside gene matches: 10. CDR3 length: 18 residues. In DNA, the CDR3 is TGTGCCAGCAGTTTTGGTCTGCGACAGGGGTATAGCAATCAGCCCCAGCATTTT. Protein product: CASSFGLRQGYSNQPQHF.

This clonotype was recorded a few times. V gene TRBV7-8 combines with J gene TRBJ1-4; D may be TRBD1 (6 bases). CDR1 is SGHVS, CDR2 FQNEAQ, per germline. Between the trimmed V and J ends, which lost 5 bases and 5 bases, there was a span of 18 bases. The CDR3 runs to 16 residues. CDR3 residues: CASSPAGGQGNEKLFF. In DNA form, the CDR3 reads TGTGCCAGCAGCCCCGCCGGCGGGCAGGGGAATGAAAAACTGTTTTTT.

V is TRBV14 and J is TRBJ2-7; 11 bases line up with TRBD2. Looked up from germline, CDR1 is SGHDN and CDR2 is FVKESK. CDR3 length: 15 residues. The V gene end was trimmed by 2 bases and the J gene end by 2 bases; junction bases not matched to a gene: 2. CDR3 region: CASSQLSGGAYEQYF. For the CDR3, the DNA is TGTGCCAGCAGCCAACTTAGCGGGGGGGCCTACGAGCAGTACTTC.

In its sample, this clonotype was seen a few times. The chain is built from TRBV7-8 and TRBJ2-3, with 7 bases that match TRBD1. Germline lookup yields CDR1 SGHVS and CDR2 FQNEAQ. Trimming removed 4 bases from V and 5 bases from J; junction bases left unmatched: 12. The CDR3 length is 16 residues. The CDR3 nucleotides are TGTGCCAGCAGCTCGAACTCAGGGGGACCGGGAGATACGCAGTATTTT. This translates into CASSSNSGGPGDTQYF. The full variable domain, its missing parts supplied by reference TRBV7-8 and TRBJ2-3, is GAGVSQSPRYKVAKRGQDVALRCDPISGHVSLFWYQQALGQGPEFLTYFQNEAQLDKSGLPSDRFFAERPEGSVSTLKIQRTQQEDSAVYLCASSSNSGGPGDTQYFGPGTRLTVL.

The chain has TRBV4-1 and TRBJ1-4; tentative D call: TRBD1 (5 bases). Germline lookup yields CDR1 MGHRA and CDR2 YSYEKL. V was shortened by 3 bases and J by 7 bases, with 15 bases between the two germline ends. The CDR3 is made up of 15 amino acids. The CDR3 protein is CASSHRGVVGEKLFF. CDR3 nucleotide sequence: TGCGCCAGCAGCCACAGAGGGGTGGTTGGTGAAAAACTGTTTTTT.

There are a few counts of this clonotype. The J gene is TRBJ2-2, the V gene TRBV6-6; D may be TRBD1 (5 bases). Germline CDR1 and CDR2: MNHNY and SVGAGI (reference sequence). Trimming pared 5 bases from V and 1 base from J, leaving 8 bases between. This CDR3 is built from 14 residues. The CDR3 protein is CASSAGWNTGELFF. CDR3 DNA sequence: TGTGCCAGCAGTGCAGGGTGGAACACCGGGGAGCTGTTTTTT.

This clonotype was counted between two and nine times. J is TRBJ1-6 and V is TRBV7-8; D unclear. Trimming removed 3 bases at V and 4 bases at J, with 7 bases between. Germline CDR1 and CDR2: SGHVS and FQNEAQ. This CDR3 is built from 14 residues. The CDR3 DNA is TGTGCCAGCAGCTTCACCGGGTATAATTCACCCCTCCACTTT. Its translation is CASSFTGYNSPLHF.